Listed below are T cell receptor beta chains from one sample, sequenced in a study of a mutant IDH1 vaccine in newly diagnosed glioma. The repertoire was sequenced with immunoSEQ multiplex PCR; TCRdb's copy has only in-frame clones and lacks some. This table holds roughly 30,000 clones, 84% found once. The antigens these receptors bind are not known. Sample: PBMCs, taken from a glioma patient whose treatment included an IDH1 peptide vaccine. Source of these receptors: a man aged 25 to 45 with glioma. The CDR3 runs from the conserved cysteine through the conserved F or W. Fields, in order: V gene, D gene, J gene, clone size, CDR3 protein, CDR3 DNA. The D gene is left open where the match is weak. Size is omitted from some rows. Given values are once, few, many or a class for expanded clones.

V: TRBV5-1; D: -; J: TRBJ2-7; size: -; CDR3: CAPQGGGLTYEQYF; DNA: TGCGCCCCCCAAGGAGGGGGCCTAACCTACGAGCAGTACTTC
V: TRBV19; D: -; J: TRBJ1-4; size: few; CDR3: CASTRGEKLFF; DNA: TGTGCCAGTACAAGGGGTGAAAAACTGTTTTTT
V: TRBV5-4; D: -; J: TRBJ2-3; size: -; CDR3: CASSRVQDTQYF; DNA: TGTGCCAGCTCCCGAGTCCAAGATACGCAGTATTTT
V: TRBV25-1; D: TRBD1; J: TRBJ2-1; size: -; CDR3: CASSDRVSYNEQFF; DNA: TGTGCCAGCTCGGACAGGGTGTCCTACAATGAGCAGTTCTTC
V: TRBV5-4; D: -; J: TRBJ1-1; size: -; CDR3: CASSHANRVGTEAFF; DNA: TGTGCCAGCAGCCACGCCAACAGGGTTGGCACTGAAGCTTTCTTT
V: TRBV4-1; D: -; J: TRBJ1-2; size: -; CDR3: CASSQDPQGRGYTF; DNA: TGCGCCAGCAGCCAAGATCCCCAGGGGCGCGGCTACACCTTC
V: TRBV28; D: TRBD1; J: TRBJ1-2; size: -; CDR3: CASILYQGAGGYTF; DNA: TGTGCCAGCATCTTATACCAGGGGGCTGGCGGCTACACCTTC
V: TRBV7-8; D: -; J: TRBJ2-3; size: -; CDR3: CASSSTAIWGTDTQYF; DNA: TGTGCCAGCAGCTCTACAGCGATCTGGGGGACAGATACGCAGTATTTT
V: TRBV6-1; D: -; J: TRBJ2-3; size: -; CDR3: CASSEVGGPDTQYF; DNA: TGTGCCAGCAGTGAAGTTGGGGGGCCAGATACGCAGTATTTT
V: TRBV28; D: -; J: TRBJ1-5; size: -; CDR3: CASEQGGNQPQHF; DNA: TGTGCCAGCGAGCAGGGTGGCAATCAGCCCCAGCATTTT
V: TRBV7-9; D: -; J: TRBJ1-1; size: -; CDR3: CASSRREGPNTEAFF; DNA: TGTGCCAGCAGCCGTCGGGAGGGACCGAACACTGAAGCTTTCTTT
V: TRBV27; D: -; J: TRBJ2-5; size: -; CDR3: CASSPGAGSGETQYF; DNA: TGTGCCAGCAGTCCCGGGGCAGGGTCAGGAGAGACCCAGTACTTC
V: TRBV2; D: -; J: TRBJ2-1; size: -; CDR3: CASTVDIGLLTKQFF; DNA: TGTGCCAGCACCGTTGATATCGGCTTGTTAACTAAGCAGTTCTTC
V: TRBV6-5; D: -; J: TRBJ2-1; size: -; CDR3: CASSPQGGEQFF; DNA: TGTGCCAGCAGCCCCCAGGGTGGTGAGCAGTTCTTC
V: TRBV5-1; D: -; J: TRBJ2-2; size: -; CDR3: CASSTRAPNTGELFF; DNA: TGCGCCAGCAGCACCCGGGCCCCGAACACCGGGGAGCTGTTTTTT
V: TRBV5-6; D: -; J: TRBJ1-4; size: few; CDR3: CASSLGRKPEKLFF; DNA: TGTGCCAGCAGCCTCGGACGTAAACCGGAAAAACTGTTTTTT
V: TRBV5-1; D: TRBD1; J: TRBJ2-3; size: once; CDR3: CASSSSGTGLADTQYF; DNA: TGCGCCAGCAGCTCTTCTGGGACAGGGCTTGCAGATACGCAGTATTTT
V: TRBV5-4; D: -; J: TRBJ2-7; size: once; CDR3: CASSSGPQGQYEQYF; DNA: TGTGCCAGCAGCTCGGGCCCCCAGGGGCAGTACGAGCAGTACTTC
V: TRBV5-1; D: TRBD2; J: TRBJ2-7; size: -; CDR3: CASSLGLAGGQQYF; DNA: TGCGCCAGCAGCCTGGGACTAGCGGGAGGCCAGCAGTACTTC
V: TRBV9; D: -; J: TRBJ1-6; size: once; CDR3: CASSVGQYNSPLHF; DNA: TGTGCCAGCAGCGTAGGACAATATAATTCACCCCTCCACTTT
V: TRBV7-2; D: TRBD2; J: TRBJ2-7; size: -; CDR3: CASSSPAGGDNPYEQYF; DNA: TGTGCCAGCAGCTCTCCGGCGGGGGGGGACAACCCCTACGAGCAGTACTTC
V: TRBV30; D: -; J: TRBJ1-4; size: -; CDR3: CAWRRRDEKLFF; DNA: TGTGCCTGGAGAAGAAGAGATGAAAAACTGTTTTTT
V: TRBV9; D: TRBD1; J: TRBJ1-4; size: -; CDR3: CASGRDSLNEKLFF; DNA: TGTGCCAGCGGCAGGGACAGCCTTAATGAAAAACTGTTTTTT
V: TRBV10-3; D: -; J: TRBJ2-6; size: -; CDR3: CAISESRRGTESSSGANVLTF; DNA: TGTGCCATCAGTGAGTCGAGGAGGGGGACGGAGAGTAGCTCTGGGGCCAACGTCCTGACTTTC
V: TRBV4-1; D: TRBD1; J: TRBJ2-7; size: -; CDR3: CASSQVDRGESYEQYF; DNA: TGCGCCAGCAGCCAGGTGGACAGGGGAGAGTCCTACGAGCAGTACTTC
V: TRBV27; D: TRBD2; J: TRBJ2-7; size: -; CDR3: CASSRGLAGGEQYF; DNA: TGTGCCAGCAGCAGAGGACTAGCGGGGGGTGAGCAGTACTTC
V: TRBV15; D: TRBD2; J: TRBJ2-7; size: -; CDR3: CATSRDTGGSPYEQYF; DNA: TGTGCCACCAGCAGAGATACTGGCGGGAGTCCCTACGAGCAGTACTTC
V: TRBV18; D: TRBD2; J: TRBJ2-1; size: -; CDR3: CASSPVASGGAYNEQFF; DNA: TGTGCCAGCTCACCGGTCGCTAGCGGGGGTGCCTACAATGAGCAGTTCTTC
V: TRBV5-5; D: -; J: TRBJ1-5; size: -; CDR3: CASSFLVSNQPQHF; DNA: TGTGCCAGCAGCTTTCTAGTTAGCAATCAGCCCCAGCATTTT
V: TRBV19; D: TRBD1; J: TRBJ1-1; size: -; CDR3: CASSNGQGDTEAFF; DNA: TGTGCCAGTAGTAACGGACAGGGGGACACTGAAGCTTTCTTT
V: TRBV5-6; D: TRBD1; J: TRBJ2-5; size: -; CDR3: CASSRSGSGGRETQYF; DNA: TGTGCCAGCAGCCGATCAGGGTCAGGGGGTCGGGAGACCCAGTACTTC
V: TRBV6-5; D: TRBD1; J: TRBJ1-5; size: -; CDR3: CASRDRQGNQPQHF; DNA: TGTGCCAGCAGGGACCGACAGGGGAATCAGCCCCAGCATTTT